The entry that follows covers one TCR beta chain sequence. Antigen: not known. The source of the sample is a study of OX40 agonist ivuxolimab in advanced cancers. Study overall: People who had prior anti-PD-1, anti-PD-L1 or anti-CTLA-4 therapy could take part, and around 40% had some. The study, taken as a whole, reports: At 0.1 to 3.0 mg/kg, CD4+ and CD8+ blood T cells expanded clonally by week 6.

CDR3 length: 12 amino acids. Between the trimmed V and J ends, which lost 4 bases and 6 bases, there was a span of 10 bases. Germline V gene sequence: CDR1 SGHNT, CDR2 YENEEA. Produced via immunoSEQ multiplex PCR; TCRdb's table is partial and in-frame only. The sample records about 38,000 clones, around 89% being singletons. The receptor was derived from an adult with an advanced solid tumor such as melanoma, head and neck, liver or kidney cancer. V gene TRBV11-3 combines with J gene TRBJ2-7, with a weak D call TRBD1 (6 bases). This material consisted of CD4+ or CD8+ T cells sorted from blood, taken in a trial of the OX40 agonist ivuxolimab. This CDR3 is CASSSEGVEQYF. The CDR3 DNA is TGTGCCAGCAGCTCAGAGGGGGTCGAGCAGTACTTC.